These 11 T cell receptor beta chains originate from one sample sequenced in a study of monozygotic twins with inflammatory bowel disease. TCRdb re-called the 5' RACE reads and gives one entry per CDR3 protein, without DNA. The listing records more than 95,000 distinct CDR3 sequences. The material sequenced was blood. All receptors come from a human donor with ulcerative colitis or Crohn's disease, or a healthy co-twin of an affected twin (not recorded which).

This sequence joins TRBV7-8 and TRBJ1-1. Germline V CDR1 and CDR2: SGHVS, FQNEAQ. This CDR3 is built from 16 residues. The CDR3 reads CASSLPQWTANTEAFF. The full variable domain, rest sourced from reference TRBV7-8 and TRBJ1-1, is GAGVSQSPRYKVAKRGQDVALRCDPISGHVSLFWYQQALGQGPEFLTYFQNEAQLDKSGLPSDRFFAERPEGSVSTLKIQRTQQEDSAVYLCASSLPQWTANTEAFFGQGTRLTVV.

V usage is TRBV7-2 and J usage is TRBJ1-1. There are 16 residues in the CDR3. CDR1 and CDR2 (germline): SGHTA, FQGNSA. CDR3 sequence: CASSLHSGGRNTEAFF.

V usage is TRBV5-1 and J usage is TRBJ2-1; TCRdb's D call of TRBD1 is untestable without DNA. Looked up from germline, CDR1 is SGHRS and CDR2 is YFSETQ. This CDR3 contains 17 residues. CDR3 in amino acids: CASSSDPGHSSYNEQFF. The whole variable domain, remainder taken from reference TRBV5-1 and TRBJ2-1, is KAGVTQTPRYLIKTRGQQVTLSCSPISGHRSVSWYQQTPGQGLQFLFEYFSETQRNKGNFPGRFSGRQFSNSRSEMNVSTLELGDSALYLCASSSDPGHSSYNEQFFGPGTRLTVL.

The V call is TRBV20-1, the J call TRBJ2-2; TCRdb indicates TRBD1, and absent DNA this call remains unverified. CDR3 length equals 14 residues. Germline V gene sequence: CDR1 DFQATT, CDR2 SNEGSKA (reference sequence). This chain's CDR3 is CSAPQRGRIGELFF.

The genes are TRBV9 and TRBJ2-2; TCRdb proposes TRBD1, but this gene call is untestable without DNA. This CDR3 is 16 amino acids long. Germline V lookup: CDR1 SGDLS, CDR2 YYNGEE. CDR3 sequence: CASSVDSRTNTGELFF.

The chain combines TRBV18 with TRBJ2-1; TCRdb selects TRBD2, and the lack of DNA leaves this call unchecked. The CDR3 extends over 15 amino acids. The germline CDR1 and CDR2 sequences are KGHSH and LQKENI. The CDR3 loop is CASSPLAGGLNEQFF.

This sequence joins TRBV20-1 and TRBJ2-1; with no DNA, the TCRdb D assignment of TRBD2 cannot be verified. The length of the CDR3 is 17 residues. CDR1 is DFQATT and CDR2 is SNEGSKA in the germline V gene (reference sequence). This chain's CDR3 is CSARRPSGGPGGDEQFF.

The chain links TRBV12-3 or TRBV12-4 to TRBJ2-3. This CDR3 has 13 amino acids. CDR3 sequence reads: CASSGDYTDTQYF.

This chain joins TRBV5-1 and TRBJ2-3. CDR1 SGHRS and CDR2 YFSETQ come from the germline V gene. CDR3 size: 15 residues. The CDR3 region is CASSLATQSTDTQYF.

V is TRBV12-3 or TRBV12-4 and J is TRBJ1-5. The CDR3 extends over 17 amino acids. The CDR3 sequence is CASSLEFFVASNQPQHF.

CDR3 sequence reads: CASSQDVEESVYEQYF. The rearrangement uses TRBV4-3 and TRBJ2-7; there is no DNA to check the TCRdb D call of TRBD2. This CDR3 contains 16 residues. Looked up from germline, CDR1 is LGHNA and CDR2 is YSLEER.